These T cell receptor beta chains were read from a single sample in a study of cytomegalovirus exposure and HLA in healthy donors. Assay: immunoSEQ multiplex PCR; the TCRdb copy retains only in-frame clones and omits some. The profile shows around 140,000 clones, around 72% of them singletons. Sequenced material: PBMCs. The source of these receptors is a woman aged 18-35 years in good health and CMV-seronegative. Each CDR3 is given with its conserved first and last residue. The order of the fields is clone size, J gene, V gene, D gene, CDR3 protein, CDR3 DNA. The D gene is left open where the match is weak. Rows may omit the clone size; those that give it use once, few, many or a size class.

abundance: .
j_gene: TRBJ2-4
v_gene: TRBV7-8
d_gene: .
CDR3aa: CASSLETENIQYF
CDR3nt: TGTGCCAGCAGCTTAGAAACGGAGAACATTCAGTACTTC

abundance: .
j_gene: TRBJ2-1
v_gene: TRBV27
d_gene: TRBD2
CDR3aa: CASRLAGGLNNEQFF
CDR3nt: TGTGCCAGCAGGTTAGCGGGAGGGCTAAACAATGAGCAGTTCTTC

abundance: .
j_gene: TRBJ1-1
v_gene: TRBV11-2
d_gene: .
CDR3aa: CASNLRQAAEAFF
CDR3nt: TGTGCCAGCAACCTAAGACAGGCAGCTGAAGCTTTCTTT

abundance: once
j_gene: TRBJ1-4
v_gene: TRBV19
d_gene: .
CDR3aa: CASRKTDGKLFF
CDR3nt: TGTGCCAGTAGGAAGACAGATGGAAAACTGTTTTTT

abundance: .
j_gene: TRBJ2-7
v_gene: TRBV5-6
d_gene: TRBD1
CDR3aa: CASSLGYTGGGYEQYF
CDR3nt: TGTGCCAGCAGCTTGGGTTACACAGGGGGCGGCTACGAGCAGTACTTC

abundance: .
j_gene: TRBJ1-1
v_gene: TRBV30
d_gene: TRBD1
CDR3aa: CAFADRAIAFF
CDR3nt: TGTGCCTTCGCGGACAGGGCAATCGCTTTCTTT

abundance: .
j_gene: TRBJ2-7
v_gene: TRBV6-1
d_gene: .
CDR3aa: CASGPGHYEQYF
CDR3nt: TGTGCCAGCGGTCCAGGGCACTACGAGCAGTACTTC

abundance: .
j_gene: TRBJ2-7
v_gene: TRBV29-1
d_gene: .
CDR3aa: CSVGQDGTTSF
CDR3nt: TGCAGCGTTGGACAGGACGGGACCACTAGCTTC

abundance: once
j_gene: TRBJ2-7
v_gene: TRBV4-1
d_gene: TRBD2
CDR3aa: CASSPNILAGGRSEQYF
CDR3nt: TGCGCCAGCAGCCCTAATATTCTAGCGGGAGGCCGCTCCGAGCAGTACTTC

abundance: .
j_gene: TRBJ1-2
v_gene: TRBV6-5
d_gene: TRBD1
CDR3aa: CASWTGNYGYTF
CDR3nt: TGTGCCAGTTGGACAGGCAACTATGGCTACACCTTC

abundance: .
j_gene: TRBJ1-1
v_gene: TRBV5-1
d_gene: TRBD1
CDR3aa: CASSWDRTNTEAFF
CDR3nt: TGCGCCAGCAGCTGGGACAGGACTAACACTGAAGCTTTCTTT

abundance: .
j_gene: TRBJ1-2
v_gene: TRBV2
d_gene: TRBD1
CDR3aa: CASRLGDRVLTYANYGYTF
CDR3nt: TGTGCCAGCAGACTAGGGGACAGGGTCCTCACCTATGCTAACTATGGCTACACCTTC

abundance: .
j_gene: TRBJ1-1
v_gene: TRBV6-5
d_gene: .
CDR3aa: CASSKKTWGDTEAFF
CDR3nt: TGTGCCAGCAGTAAGAAGACGTGGGGGGACACTGAAGCTTTCTTT

abundance: once
j_gene: TRBJ2-6
v_gene: TRBV7-9
d_gene: TRBD2
CDR3aa: CASSSRLAGLSGANVLTF
CDR3nt: TGTGCCAGCAGCTCGCGACTAGCGGGCCTCTCTGGGGCCAACGTCCTGACTTTC

abundance: .
j_gene: TRBJ2-5
v_gene: TRBV6-6
d_gene: TRBD2
CDR3aa: CASSASGREETQYF
CDR3nt: TGTGCCAGCAGTGCTAGCGGGAGGGAAGAGACCCAGTACTTC

abundance: .
j_gene: TRBJ2-3
v_gene: TRBV11-2
d_gene: .
CDR3aa: CASSLFMDTQYF
CDR3nt: TGTGCCAGCAGCTTATTTATGGATACGCAGTATTTT

abundance: .
j_gene: TRBJ1-1
v_gene: TRBV4-1
d_gene: .
CDR3aa: CASSQDESIWSTEAFF
CDR3nt: TGCGCCAGCAGCCAAGACGAGTCCATATGGAGCACTGAAGCTTTCTTT

abundance: .
j_gene: TRBJ2-1
v_gene: TRBV7-8
d_gene: TRBD1
CDR3aa: CASMEAGGRGGPFF
CDR3nt: TGTGCCAGCATGGAGGCTGGCGGCCGAGGGGGCCCGTTCTTC

abundance: .
j_gene: TRBJ2-7
v_gene: TRBV7-9
d_gene: .
CDR3aa: CATMGGGLPYEQYF
CDR3nt: TGTGCCACTATGGGAGGGGGACTCCCCTACGAGCAGTACTTC

abundance: .
j_gene: TRBJ1-1
v_gene: TRBV30
d_gene: .
CDR3aa: CAWRRDRPTEAFF
CDR3nt: TGTGCCTGGAGGAGAGACAGGCCCACTGAAGCTTTCTTT

abundance: few
j_gene: TRBJ2-7
v_gene: TRBV5-1
d_gene: TRBD2
CDR3aa: CASRQRSGSYEQYF
CDR3nt: TGCGCCAGCAGGCAGAGAAGCGGGAGCTACGAGCAGTACTTC

abundance: .
j_gene: TRBJ2-7
v_gene: TRBV5-4
d_gene: .
CDR3aa: CASSLTSSYEQYF
CDR3nt: TGTGCCAGCAGCTTGACTAGTTCTTACGAGCAGTACTTC

abundance: .
j_gene: TRBJ2-5
v_gene: TRBV7-4
d_gene: TRBD2
CDR3aa: CASSPRWGGVDTQYF
CDR3nt: TGTGCCAGCAGCCCTAGGTGGGGAGGGGTAGACACCCAGTACTTC

abundance: few
j_gene: TRBJ1-2
v_gene: TRBV5-6
d_gene: .
CDR3aa: CASSWGRSGDGYTF
CDR3nt: TGTGCCAGCAGCTGGGGAAGGTCGGGGGATGGCTACACCTTC

abundance: .
j_gene: TRBJ2-7
v_gene: TRBV29-1
d_gene: TRBD1
CDR3aa: CSVKRTGGYEQYF
CDR3nt: TGCAGCGTTAAGAGGACAGGGGGCTACGAGCAGTACTTC

abundance: .
j_gene: TRBJ1-5
v_gene: TRBV7-9
d_gene: .
CDR3aa: CASSLEGRDLQHF
CDR3nt: TGTGCCAGCAGCTTAGAGGGGAGGGACCTTCAGCATTTT

abundance: .
j_gene: TRBJ2-7
v_gene: TRBV5-1
d_gene: .
CDR3aa: CASSSGIPGLPQYF
CDR3nt: TGCGCCAGCAGCTCGGGAATCCCAGGTCTACCGCAGTACTTC

abundance: .
j_gene: TRBJ2-3
v_gene: TRBV4-2
d_gene: .
CDR3aa: CASSQRQNTQYF
CDR3nt: TGTGCCAGCAGCCAACGACAGAATACGCAGTATTTT

abundance: .
j_gene: TRBJ2-3
v_gene: TRBV12-2
d_gene: .
CDR3aa: CASRLDRERTDTQYF
CDR3nt: TGTGCAAGTCGGCTAGACCGGGAGAGAACAGATACGCAGTATTTT

abundance: .
j_gene: TRBJ2-1
v_gene: TRBV2
d_gene: TRBD1
CDR3aa: CASQQTGDEQFF
CDR3nt: TGTGCCAGTCAGCAAACAGGGGACGAGCAGTTCTTC

abundance: .
j_gene: TRBJ1-2
v_gene: TRBV4-2
d_gene: TRBD1
CDR3aa: CASSKTGLGYGYTF
CDR3nt: TGTGCCAGCAGCAAGACAGGGTTGGGGTATGGCTACACCTTC

abundance: .
j_gene: TRBJ1-5
v_gene: TRBV11-2
d_gene: .
CDR3aa: CASSRQENQPQHF
CDR3nt: TGTGCCAGCAGCCGACAAGAGAATCAGCCCCAGCATTTT

abundance: .
j_gene: TRBJ2-1
v_gene: TRBV5-4
d_gene: .
CDR3aa: CASSLEGGRGNEQFF
CDR3nt: TGTGCCAGCAGCTTGGAGGGAGGGAGGGGGAATGAGCAGTTCTTC

abundance: .
j_gene: TRBJ2-7
v_gene: TRBV10-3
d_gene: .
CDR3aa: CAISEGGTDIYEQYF
CDR3nt: TGTGCCATCAGTGAGGGAGGGACAGACATATACGAGCAGTACTTC

abundance: .
j_gene: TRBJ2-3
v_gene: TRBV6-4
d_gene: .
CDR3aa: CASSERLVATDTQYF
CDR3nt: TGTGCCAGCAGTGAAAGGCTAGTCGCGACAGATACGCAGTATTTT

abundance: .
j_gene: TRBJ2-2
v_gene: TRBV14
d_gene: TRBD1
CDR3aa: CASSQALTGANTGELFF
CDR3nt: TGTGCCAGCAGCCAAGCACTAACAGGGGCGAACACCGGGGAGCTGTTTTTT